This passage covers 21 T cell receptor beta chains from one sample sequenced in a study of control samples from healthy donors and cancer patients. Only in-frame clones appear in the TCRdb table, and some are missing; sequencing was by immunoSEQ multiplex PCR. The sample has 350,000 to 450,000 clones, approximately 92% seen once; the top ten hold over 5.5%. Sequencing was done on a sample of PBMCs. These receptors all stem from a middle-aged man with head and neck cancer.

This clone was recorded once. J is TRBJ1-5 and V is TRBV27, with a possible D match to TRBD1 (6 bases). The V gene's germline CDR1 is MNHEY and CDR2 SMNVEV (reference sequence). The CDR3 extends over 16 amino acids. Trimming shortened V by 0 bases and J by 7 bases, and 16 bases separated the two germline ends. In DNA form, the CDR3 reads TGTGCCAGCAGTTTATCGGGCCCAGGGGTTAGGCAGCCCCAGCATTTT. Translating it yields CASSLSGPGVRQPQHF.

This chain connects TRBV11-2 to TRBJ1-2; D remains unclear. The CDR3 runs to 15 residues. V was cut by 1 base and J by 4 bases, with 13 bases left in between. From germline, CDR1 is SGHAT and CDR2 FQNNGV. The CDR3 coding sequence is TGTGCCAGCAGCTTAGGAAGGGTTAGTTCCTATGGCTACACCTTC. This translates into CASSLGRVSSYGYTF.

The chain uses TRBV23-1 and TRBJ1-4; D is uncertain. TRBV23-1 is classed as an ORF, of uncertain function. The V end was cut by 7 bases, the J end by 3 bases, with 24 bases between. The CDR3 length is 18 residues. Here the CDR3 reads CASILPFREDLANEKLFF. As DNA, the CDR3 is TGCGCCAGCATTCTGCCTTTCCGGGAGGACCTGGCTAATGAAAAACTGTTTTTT.

This sequence joins TRBV9 and TRBJ1-3; D is undetermined. The CDR3 length is 14 residues. Germline CDR1 reads SGDLS; CDR2 reads YYNGEE. V was cut by 0 bases and J by 4 bases, with 8 bases left in between. CDR3: CASSVGSGGNTIYF. CDR3 DNA sequence: TGTGCCAGCAGCGTAGGTTCAGGAGGAAACACCATATATTTT.

The rearrangement links TRBV30 to TRBJ1-1, with D hard to call. V lost 4 bases, J lost 0 bases, and 6 bases lay in between. The CDR3 extends over 12 amino acids. Looked up from germline, CDR1 is GTSNPN and CDR2 is SVGIG (reference sequence). The CDR3 sequence is CAWKGLNTEAFF. The CDR3 DNA reads TGTGCCTGGAAGGGATTGAACACTGAAGCTTTCTTT. Full variable domain (outside the CDR3, taken from reference TRBV30 and TRBJ1-1): SQTIHQWPATLVQPVGSPLSLECTVEGTSNPNLYWYRQAAGRGLQLLFYSVGIGQISSEVPQNLSASRPQDRQFILSSKKLLLSDSGFYLCAWKGLNTEAFFGQGTRLTVV.

The CDR3 sequence is CASSLGGWPDEQFF. For the CDR3, the DNA is TGCGCCAGCAGCTTGGGGGGCTGGCCCGATGAGCAGTTCTTC. The V gene is TRBV5-1, the J gene TRBJ2-1; D possibly corresponds to TRBD1 (5 bases). CDR1 and CDR2 (germline): SGHRS, YFSETQ. Between the trimmed V and J ends, which lost 0 bases and 8 bases, there was a span of 12 bases. There are 14 residues in the CDR3.

This clone appeared a single time. CDR3 bases: TGTGCCAGCGGGGAAGACAGGCACTCCTACGAGCAGTACTTC. This translates into CASGEDRHSYEQYF. The V gene is TRBV2, the J gene TRBJ2-7, with a possible D match to TRBD1 (6 bases). This CDR3 has 14 amino acids. From germline, CDR1 is SNHLY and CDR2 FYNNEI. V lost 8 bases and J lost 0, with 14 bases in between.

The sample holds one count of this clone. The genes are TRBV19 and TRBJ2-2; tentative D call: TRBD2 (6 bases). The CDR3 consists of 12 residues. Germline loops: CDR1 LNHDA, CDR2 SQIVND (reference sequence). V was shortened by 11 bases and J by 6 bases, with 13 bases between the two germline ends. CDR3 sequence (DNA): TGTGCCGTGAAGACGGGGGCCGGGGAGCTGTTTTTT. It codes for CAVKTGAGELFF.

This chain uses TRBV6-2 or TRBV6-3 with TRBJ1-2; D call uncertain. There are 14 residues in the CDR3. Germline V lookup: CDR1 MNHEY, CDR2 SVGEGT. Trimming cost V 6 bases and J 5 bases, with 16 bases left between them. CDR3: CASSPLLGAYGYTF. The DNA of the CDR3 is TGTGCCAGCAGCCCCCTACTAGGCGCTTATGGCTACACCTTC.

J is TRBJ2-1 and V is TRBV14, with a weak D call TRBD2 (5 bases). V lost 1 base, J lost 0 bases, and 10 bases lay in between. The CDR3 runs 16 residues. Germline loops: CDR1 SGHDN, CDR2 FVKESK. As DNA, the CDR3 is TGTGCCAGCAGCCAAGTTCTGGGAGTCTCCTACAATGAGCAGTTCTTC. Its protein is CASSQVLGVSYNEQFF. Full variable domain (remainder filled in from reference TRBV14 and TRBJ2-1): EAGVTQFPSHSVIEKGQTVTLRCDPISGHDNLYWYRRVMGKEIKFLLHFVKESKQDESGMPNNRFLAERTGGTYSTLKVQPAELEDSGVYFCASSQVLGVSYNEQFFGPGTRLTVL.

This chain links TRBV30 with TRBJ2-3, with TRBD1 as a possible D gene (6 bases). This CDR3 comprises 16 residues. V lost 3 bases and J 2 bases, leaving 18 bases between the germline ends. Germline V gives CDR1 GTSNPN, CDR2 SVGIG (reference sequence). CDR3 in DNA: TGTGCCTGGAGAGCTTTGAGGACAGATTACACAGATACGCAGTATTTT. As protein: CAWRALRTDYTDTQYF.

The V and J genes are TRBV29-1 and TRBJ1-1; tentative D call: TRBD1 (6 bases). The CDR3 spans 14 residues. Germline V lookup: CDR1 SQVTM, CDR2 ANQGSEA. Trimming removed 7 bases from V and 2 bases from J, with 17 bases in between. The CDR3 DNA reads as TGCAGCGCCTTAAGGAACAGGGTCAACACTGAAGCTTTCTTT. This codes for CSALRNRVNTEAFF.

The chain is built from TRBV9 and TRBJ2-5; D is uncertain. Trimming removed 3 bases at V and 5 bases at J, with 11 bases between. This CDR3 is 13 amino acids long. Germline CDR1 SGDLS, CDR2 YYNGEE. The DNA for the CDR3 is TGTGCCAGCAGCGCCGCAATCAAGGAGACCCAGTACTTC. This encodes CASSAAIKETQYF.

This chain links TRBV18 with TRBJ2-1; D not certain. Germline V gives CDR1 KGHSH, CDR2 LQKENI. There are 13 residues in the CDR3. Deletions cut 2 bases from V and 8 bases from J, with 10 bases between. The DNA of the CDR3 is TGTGCCAGCTCACCAGGGGTTGGCGATGAGCAGTTCTTC. Its translation is CASSPGVGDEQFF.

The chain links TRBV30 to TRBJ1-6, with 7 positions matching TRBD1. Trimming removed 3 bases from V and 14 bases from J; junction bases left unmatched: 10. CDR1 and CDR2 (germline): GTSNPN, SVGIG (reference sequence). The CDR3 totals 13 residues. CDR3 DNA sequence: TGTGCCTGGAGGTCGACAGGGAGTTCGGCCCTCCACTTT. Amino acids: CAWRSTGSSALHF.

The chain links TRBV4-2 to TRBJ1-2; D may be TRBD1 (5 bases). CDR1 is LGHNA, CDR2 YNFKEQ, per germline. The V and J ends lost 4 bases and 8 bases respectively, with 23 bases between them. CDR3 length equals 16 residues. The CDR3 spells CASSRTLTVPGEGYTF. In DNA, the CDR3 is TGTGCCAGCAGCCGGACCTTGACAGTCCCCGGGGAAGGCTACACCTTC.

This clone is a singleton in its sample. V usage is TRBV4-2 and J usage is TRBJ1-2; the D gene is possibly TRBD1 (6 bases). V gave up 1 base and J gave up 4 bases, with 16 bases separating them. Germline V gene data show CDR1 as LGHNA and CDR2 as YNFKEQ. The CDR3 is made up of 16 amino acids. The CDR3 nucleotides are TGTGCCAGCAGCCAAGCCGGGAGTCTGGGGGCCTATGGCTACACCTTC. Translating it yields CASSQAGSLGAYGYTF.

The chain has TRBV30 and TRBJ2-2; a possible D gene is TRBD1 (6 bases). The CDR3 has 14 residues. V shed 0 bases and J shed 4 bases, with 9 bases lying between them. The germline gives CDR1 GTSNPN, CDR2 SVGIG (reference sequence). CDR3 region: CAWSVNRVTGELFF. In DNA, the CDR3 is TGTGCCTGGAGTGTAAACAGGGTCACCGGGGAGCTGTTTTTT.

The chain carries TRBV2 and TRBJ1-6, with TRBD1 identical over 7 bases. The CDR3 consists of 13 residues. J lost 7 bases, V lost 6 bases, and 3 bases had no gene match. Germline V gene data show CDR1 as SNHLY and CDR2 as FYNNEI. CDR3: CASRGDRNSPLHF. The CDR3 region has the DNA TGTGCCAGCAGGGGGGACAGAAATTCACCCCTCCACTTT.

The chain employs TRBV28 and TRBJ1-2, with D uncertain. The CDR3 runs 12 residues. V dropped 7 bases and J dropped 3 bases, with 9 bases sitting between them. The germline V gene encodes CDR1 MDHEN and CDR2 SYDVKM. Written as DNA, the CDR3 is TGTGCCAGCAAACCCCCCGACTATGGCTACACCTTC. Its translation: CASKPPDYGYTF.

The V gene is TRBV5-6, the J gene TRBJ1-4; D is uncertain. The CDR3 totals 12 residues. V lost 1 base to trimming and J lost 8 bases, with 6 bases between them. Per germline, CDR1 SGHDT and CDR2 YYEEEE. CDR3 sequence reads: CASSLFREKLFF. The DNA for the CDR3 is TGTGCCAGCAGCTTGTTCCGAGAAAAACTGTTTTTT.